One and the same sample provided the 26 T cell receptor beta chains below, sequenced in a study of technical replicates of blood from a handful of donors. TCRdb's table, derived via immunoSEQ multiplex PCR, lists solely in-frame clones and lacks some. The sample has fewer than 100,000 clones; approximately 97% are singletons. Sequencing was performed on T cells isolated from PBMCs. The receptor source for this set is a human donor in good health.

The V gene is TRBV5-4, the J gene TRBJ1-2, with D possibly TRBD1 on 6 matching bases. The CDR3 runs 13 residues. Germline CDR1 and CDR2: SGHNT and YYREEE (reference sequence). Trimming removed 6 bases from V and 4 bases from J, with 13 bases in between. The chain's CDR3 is CASTLGQPYGYTF. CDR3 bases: TGTGCCAGCACCCTAGGACAGCCCTATGGCTACACCTTC.

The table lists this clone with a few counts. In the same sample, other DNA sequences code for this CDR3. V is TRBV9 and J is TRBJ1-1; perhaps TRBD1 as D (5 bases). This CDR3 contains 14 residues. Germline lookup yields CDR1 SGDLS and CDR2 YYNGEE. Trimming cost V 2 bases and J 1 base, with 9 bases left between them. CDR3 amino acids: CASSVGGRNTEAFF. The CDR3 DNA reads TGTGCCAGCAGCGTCGGGGGGAGGAACACTGAAGCTTTCTTT.

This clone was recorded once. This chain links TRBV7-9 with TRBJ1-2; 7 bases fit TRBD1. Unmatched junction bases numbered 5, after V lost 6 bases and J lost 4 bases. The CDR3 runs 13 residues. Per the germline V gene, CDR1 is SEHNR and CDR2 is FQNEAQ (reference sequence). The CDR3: CASRNRDSYGYTF. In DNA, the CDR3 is TGTGCCAGCAGGAACAGGGACAGCTATGGCTACACCTTC.

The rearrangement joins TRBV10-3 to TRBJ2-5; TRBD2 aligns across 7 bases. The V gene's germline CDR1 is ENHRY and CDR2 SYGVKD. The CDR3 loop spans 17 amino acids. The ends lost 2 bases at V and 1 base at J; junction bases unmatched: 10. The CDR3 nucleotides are TGTGCCATCAGTGAGGTTGAGGCGGGAGCGGTCCAAGAGACCCAGTACTTC. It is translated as CAISEVEAGAVQETQYF.

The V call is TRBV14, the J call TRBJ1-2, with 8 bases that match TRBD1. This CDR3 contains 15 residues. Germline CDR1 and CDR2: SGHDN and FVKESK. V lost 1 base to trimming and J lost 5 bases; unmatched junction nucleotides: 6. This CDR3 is CASSQGGTGRYGYTF. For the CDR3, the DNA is TGTGCCAGCAGCCAAGGTGGGACAGGACGTTATGGCTACACCTTC.

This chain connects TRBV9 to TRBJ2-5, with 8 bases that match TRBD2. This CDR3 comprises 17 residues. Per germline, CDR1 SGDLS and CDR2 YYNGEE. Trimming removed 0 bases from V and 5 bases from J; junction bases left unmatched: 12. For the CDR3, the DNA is TGTGCCAGCAGCGTAGCGGGTGGTAGCGGGACTTATGAGACCCAGTACTTC. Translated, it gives CASSVAGGSGTYETQYF.

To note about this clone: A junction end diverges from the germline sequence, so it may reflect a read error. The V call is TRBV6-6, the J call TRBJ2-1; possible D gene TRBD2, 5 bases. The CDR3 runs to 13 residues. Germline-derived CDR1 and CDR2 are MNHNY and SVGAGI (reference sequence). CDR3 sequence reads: CASTYYAGDEQFF. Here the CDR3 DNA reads TGTGCCAGCACTTACTACGCCGGGGATGAGCAGTTCTTC.

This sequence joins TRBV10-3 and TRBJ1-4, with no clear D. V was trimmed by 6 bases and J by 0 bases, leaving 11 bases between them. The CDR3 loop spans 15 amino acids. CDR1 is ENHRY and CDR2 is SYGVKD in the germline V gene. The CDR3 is CAISEGGATNEKLFF. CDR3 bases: TGTGCCATCAGCGAAGGTGGAGCAACTAATGAAAAACTGTTTTTT.

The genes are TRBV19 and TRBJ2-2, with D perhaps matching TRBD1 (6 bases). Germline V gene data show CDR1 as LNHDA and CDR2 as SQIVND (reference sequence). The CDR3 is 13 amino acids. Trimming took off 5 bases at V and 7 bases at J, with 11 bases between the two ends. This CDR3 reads CASSYGGIGELFF. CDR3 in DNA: TGTGCCAGTAGTTATGGGGGCATCGGGGAGCTGTTTTTT. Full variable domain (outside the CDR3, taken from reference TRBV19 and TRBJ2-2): DGGITQSPKYLFRKEGQNVTLSCEQNLNHDAMYWYRQDPGQGLRLIYYSQIVNDFQKGDIAEGYSVSREKKESFPLTVTSAQKNPTAFYLCASSYGGIGELFFGEGSRLTVL.

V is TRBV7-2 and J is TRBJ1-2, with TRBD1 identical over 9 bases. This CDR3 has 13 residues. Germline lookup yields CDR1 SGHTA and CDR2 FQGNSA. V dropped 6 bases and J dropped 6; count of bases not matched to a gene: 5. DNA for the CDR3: TGTGCCAGCAGAACAGGGGGCGCGGATGGCTACACCTTC. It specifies CASRTGGADGYTF.

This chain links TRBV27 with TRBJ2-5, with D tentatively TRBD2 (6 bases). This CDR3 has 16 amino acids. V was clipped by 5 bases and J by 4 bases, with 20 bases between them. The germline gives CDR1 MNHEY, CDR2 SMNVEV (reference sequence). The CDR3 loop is CASSLRLGLSGETQYF. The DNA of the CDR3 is TGTGCCAGCAGTCTGCGGTTGGGACTCAGTGGAGAGACCCAGTACTTC.

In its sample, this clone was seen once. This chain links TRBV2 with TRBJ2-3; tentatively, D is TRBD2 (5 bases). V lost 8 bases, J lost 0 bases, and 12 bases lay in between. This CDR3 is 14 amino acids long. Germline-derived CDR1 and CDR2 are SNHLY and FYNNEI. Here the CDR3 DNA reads TGTGCCAGCCGTTCCGGGGTTAGCACAGATACGCAGTATTTT. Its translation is CASRSGVSTDTQYF.

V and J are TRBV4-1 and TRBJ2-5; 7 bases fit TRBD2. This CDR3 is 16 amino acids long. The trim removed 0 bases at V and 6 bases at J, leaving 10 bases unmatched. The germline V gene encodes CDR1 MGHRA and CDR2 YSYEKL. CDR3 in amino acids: CASSQEFGGGLKTQYF. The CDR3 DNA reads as TGCGCCAGCAGCCAAGAGTTCGGGGGAGGGCTGAAGACCCAGTACTTC.

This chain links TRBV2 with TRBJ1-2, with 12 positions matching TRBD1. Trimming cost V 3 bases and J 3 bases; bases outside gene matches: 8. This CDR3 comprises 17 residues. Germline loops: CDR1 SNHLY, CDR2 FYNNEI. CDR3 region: CASSEGTGGRFYYGYTF. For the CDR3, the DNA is TGTGCCAGCAGTGAGGGGACAGGGGGCCGATTTTACTATGGCTACACCTTC.

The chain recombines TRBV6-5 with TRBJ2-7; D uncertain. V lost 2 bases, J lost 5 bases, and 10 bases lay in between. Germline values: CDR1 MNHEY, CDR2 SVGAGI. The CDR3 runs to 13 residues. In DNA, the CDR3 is TGTGCCAGCAGTTACACAGCTACCAACGAGCAGTACTTC. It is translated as CASSYTATNEQYF.

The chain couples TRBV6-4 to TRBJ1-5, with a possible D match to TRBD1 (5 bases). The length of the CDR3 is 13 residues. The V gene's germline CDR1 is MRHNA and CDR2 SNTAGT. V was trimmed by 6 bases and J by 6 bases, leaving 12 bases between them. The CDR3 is CASSAGHPQPQHF. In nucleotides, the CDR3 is TGTGCCAGCAGCGCCGGACACCCTCAGCCCCAGCATTTT.

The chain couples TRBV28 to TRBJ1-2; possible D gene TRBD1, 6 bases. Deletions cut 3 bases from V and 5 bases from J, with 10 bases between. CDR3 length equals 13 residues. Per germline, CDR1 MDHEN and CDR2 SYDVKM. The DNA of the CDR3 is TGTGCCAGCAGTTTCAATAGGGGGTATGGCTACACCTTC. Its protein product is CASSFNRGYGYTF.

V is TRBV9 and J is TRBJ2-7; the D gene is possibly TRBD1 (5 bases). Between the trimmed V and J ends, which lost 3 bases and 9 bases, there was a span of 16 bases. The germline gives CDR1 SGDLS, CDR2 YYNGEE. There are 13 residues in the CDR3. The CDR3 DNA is TGTGCCAGCAGCGACGCCTCAGGGATGGGGCAGTACTTC. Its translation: CASSDASGMGQYF.

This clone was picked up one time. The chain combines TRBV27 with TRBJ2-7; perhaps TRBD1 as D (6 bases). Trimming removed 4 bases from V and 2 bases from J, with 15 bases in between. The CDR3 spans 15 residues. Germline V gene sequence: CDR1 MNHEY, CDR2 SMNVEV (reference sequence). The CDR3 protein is CASSSPRDTPYEQYF. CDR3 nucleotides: TGTGCCAGCAGTTCCCCCCGGGACACTCCCTACGAGCAGTACTTC.

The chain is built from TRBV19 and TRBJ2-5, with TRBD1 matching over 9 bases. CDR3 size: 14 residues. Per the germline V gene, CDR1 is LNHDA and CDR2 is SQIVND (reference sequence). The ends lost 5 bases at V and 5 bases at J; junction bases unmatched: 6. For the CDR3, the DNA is TGTGCCAGTAGTGGGACAGGGCAAGAGGAGACCCAGTACTTC. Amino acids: CASSGTGQEETQYF.

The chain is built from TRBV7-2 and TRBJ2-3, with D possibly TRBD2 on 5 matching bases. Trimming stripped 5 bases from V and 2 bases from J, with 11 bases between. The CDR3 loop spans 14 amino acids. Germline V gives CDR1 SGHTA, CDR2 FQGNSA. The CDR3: CASSNGLFTDTQYF. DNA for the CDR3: TGTGCCAGCAGCAACGGACTGTTCACAGATACGCAGTATTTT.

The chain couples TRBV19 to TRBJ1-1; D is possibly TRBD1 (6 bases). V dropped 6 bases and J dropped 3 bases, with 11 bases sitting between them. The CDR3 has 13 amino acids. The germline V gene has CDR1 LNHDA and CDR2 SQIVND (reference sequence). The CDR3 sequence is CASRIQGDTEAFF. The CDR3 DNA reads TGTGCCAGTAGAATACAGGGTGACACTGAAGCTTTCTTT.

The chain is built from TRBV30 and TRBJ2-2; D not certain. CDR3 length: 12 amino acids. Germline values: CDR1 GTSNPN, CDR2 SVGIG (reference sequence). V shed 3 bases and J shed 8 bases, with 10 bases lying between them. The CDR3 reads CAWSSRVGELFF. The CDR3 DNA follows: TGTGCCTGGAGCTCGAGAGTGGGGGAGCTGTTTTTT.

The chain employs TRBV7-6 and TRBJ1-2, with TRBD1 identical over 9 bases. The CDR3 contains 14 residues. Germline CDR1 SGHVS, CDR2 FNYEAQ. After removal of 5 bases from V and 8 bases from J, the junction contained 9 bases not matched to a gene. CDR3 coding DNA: TGTGCCAGCAGCGTGGGACAGGGAGTGGGAGGCTACACCTTC. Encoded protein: CASSVGQGVGGYTF.

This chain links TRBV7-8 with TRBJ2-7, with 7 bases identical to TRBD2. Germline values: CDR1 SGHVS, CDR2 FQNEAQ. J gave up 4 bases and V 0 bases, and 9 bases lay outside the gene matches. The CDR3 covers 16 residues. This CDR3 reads CASSLARVGGTYEQYF. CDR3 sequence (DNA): TGTGCCAGCAGCTTAGCCCGCGTGGGGGGGACTTACGAGCAGTACTTC.

The CDR3 here is CASSPDRSGNTIYF. CDR3 in DNA: TGTGCCAGCAGCCCCGACAGATCTGGAAACACCATATATTTT. The chain joins TRBV11-2 to TRBJ1-3; TRBD1 might be the D (5 bases). V lost 5 bases and J 1 base, leaving 9 bases between the germline ends. CDR3 length equals 14 residues. The germline V gene encodes CDR1 SGHAT and CDR2 FQNNGV.